This T cell receptor beta chain stems from a study of blood T cell repertoires in COVID-19. As for the study in general: Acute and convalescent COVID-19 specimens originated in the United States, Italy and Spain. T cells, B-cell-depleted T cells, or PBMCs provided the cDNA or gDNA that served as material.

In the original workflow: For nucleated cells, counts were estimated from reference gene primer amplification. Profiling relied on immunoSEQ multiplex PCR, and the TCRdb table lists in-frame clones only, not all of them. That table gives V, J and clone size, and the DNA gave D and trimming. Seen here are about 99,000 clones, approximately 89% observed once, and the top ten hold about 15%. The CDR3 is 16 amino acids. The sample comprised peripheral blood. The clonotype originates from a woman aged 80 or over in a cohort sampled during active COVID-19. The V gene is TRBV21-1, the J gene TRBJ2-7; the table's D call of TRBD2 was not tested on the DNA. TRBV21-1 is a pseudogene locus. The CDR3 DNA reads TGTGCCAGCATCAGTCGTAGGAGGAAGATCCCTTACGAGCAGTACTTC. This sequence encodes CASISRRRKIPYEQYF.